This is a list of T cell receptor beta chains from one sample in a study of identical twins. TCRdb independently ran MiXCR on the 5' RACE reads; one entry per CDR3 protein. The table includes around 250,000 distinct CDR3 sequences, around 6.5% detected once. The same data also went into a second study, on T cells expressing NK-cell markers.

Material: CD8+ T cells sorted from blood. Every receptor here comes from a woman younger than 30 in good health. The CDR3 runs from the conserved cysteine through the conserved F or W. The order of the fields is J gene, clone size, V gene, D gene, CDR3 DNA, CDR3 protein. A D gene is named only where the DNA matches it firmly. Expanded clones get a size class; other rows say once, few or many, or leave the size out.

J: TRBJ2-1
size: -
V: TRBV7-6
D: TRBD2
DNA: TGTGCCAGCGGCTTAGAGGGGTTTGGACTAGCGGGGGACGAGCAGTTCTTC
CDR3: CASGLEGFGLAGDEQFF

J: TRBJ1-5
size: -
V: TRBV12-3/TRBV12-4
D: -
DNA: TGTGCCAGCAACGGAGTCAGGCTAAATCAGCCCCAGCATTTT
CDR3: CASNGVRLNQPQHF

J: TRBJ2-1
size: few
V: TRBV7-6
D: -
DNA: TGTGCCAGCAGCTTAGAGGCAGATAACAATGAGCAGTTCTTC
CDR3: CASSLEADNNEQFF

J: TRBJ1-3
size: many
V: TRBV29-1
D: -
DNA: TGCAGCGTTGAATCGCTGAACCCCTCTGGAAACACCATATATTTT
CDR3: CSVESLNPSGNTIYF

J: TRBJ2-2
size: many
V: TRBV5-1
D: -
DNA: TGCGCCAGCCCTAAAGACGGGGAGCTGTTTTTT
CDR3: CASPKDGELFF

J: TRBJ2-3
size: -
V: TRBV7-9
D: TRBD2
DNA: TGTGCCAGCAGCTCCCTGTACCGGGAGGACGCAGATACGCAGTATTTT
CDR3: CASSSLYREDADTQYF

J: TRBJ1-1
size: many
V: TRBV20-1
D: -
DNA: TGCAGTGCTATAAGGAACACTGAAGCTTTCTTT
CDR3: CSAIRNTEAFF

J: TRBJ1-2
size: many
V: TRBV29-1
D: -
DNA: TGCAGCGTTCTCGATAACTATGGCTACACCTTC
CDR3: CSVLDNYGYTF

J: TRBJ1-2
size: -
V: TRBV12-3/TRBV12-4
D: -
DNA: TGTGCCAGCAGTTTAAGCAGGCGGCATTATGGCTACACCTTC
CDR3: CASSLSRRHYGYTF

J: TRBJ2-5
size: many
V: TRBV3-1
D: -
DNA: TGTGCCACCCAGGGGGGCCTTACGATACAAGAGACCCAGTACTTC
CDR3: CATQGGLTIQETQYF

J: TRBJ2-7
size: -
V: TRBV2
D: -
DNA: TGTGCCAGCAGTGATTCGGGTCGGTACTACGAGCAGTACTTC
CDR3: CASSDSGRYYEQYF

J: TRBJ2-1
size: many
V: TRBV27
D: TRBD2
DNA: TGTGCCAGCAGTCCCGGACTAGCGGGGGAGCAGTTCTTC
CDR3: CASSPGLAGEQFF

J: TRBJ2-7
size: -
V: TRBV11-2
D: TRBD2
DNA: TGTGCCAGCCGGGGGGGGCTATCCTACGAGCAGTACTTC
CDR3: CASRGGLSYEQYF

J: TRBJ2-3
size: few
V: TRBV2
D: TRBD1
DNA: TGTGCCAGCAGTGTTATCGCGGGACAGGGAGGCACGCAGTATTTT
CDR3: CASSVIAGQGGTQYF

J: TRBJ2-1
size: -
V: TRBV20-1
D: TRBD1
DNA: TGCAGTGCTAGATTTGGACAGGGTTTGTCGAATGAGCAGTTCTTC
CDR3: CSARFGQGLSNEQFF

J: TRBJ2-7
size: few
V: TRBV5-1
D: -
DNA: TGCGCCAGCAGCTTGGCCCTACCGACCTACGAGCAGTACTTC
CDR3: CASSLALPTYEQYF

J: TRBJ2-2
size: few
V: TRBV7-6
D: TRBD1
DNA: TGTGCCAGCAGCCCTTACTCCGGGACAGGGGAGACCACCGGGGAGCTGTTTTTT
CDR3: CASSPYSGTGETTGELFF

J: TRBJ2-1
size: -
V: TRBV7-6
D: -
DNA: TGTGCCAGCAGCTCCGGGACAAGTGAGCAGTTCTTC
CDR3: CASSSGTSEQFF

J: TRBJ2-3
size: many
V: TRBV21-1
D: -
DNA: TGTGCCAGCAGCAAAGAGCGGGAGGGCACAGATACGCAGTATTTT
CDR3: CASSKEREGTDTQYF

J: TRBJ2-1
size: many
V: TRBV20-1
D: -
DNA: TGCAGTGCCCCTCGGACAGCCAATGAGCAGTTCTTC
CDR3: CSAPRTANEQFF

J: TRBJ2-7
size: few
V: TRBV13
D: -
DNA: TGTGCCAGCAGCTTGGGGGCCAGCTCCTACGAGCAGTACTTC
CDR3: CASSLGASSYEQYF

J: TRBJ2-5
size: many
V: TRBV5-1
D: -
DNA: TGCGCCAGCAGCCGGGACTCCCCCCTCGAGACCCAGTACTTC
CDR3: CASSRDSPLETQYF